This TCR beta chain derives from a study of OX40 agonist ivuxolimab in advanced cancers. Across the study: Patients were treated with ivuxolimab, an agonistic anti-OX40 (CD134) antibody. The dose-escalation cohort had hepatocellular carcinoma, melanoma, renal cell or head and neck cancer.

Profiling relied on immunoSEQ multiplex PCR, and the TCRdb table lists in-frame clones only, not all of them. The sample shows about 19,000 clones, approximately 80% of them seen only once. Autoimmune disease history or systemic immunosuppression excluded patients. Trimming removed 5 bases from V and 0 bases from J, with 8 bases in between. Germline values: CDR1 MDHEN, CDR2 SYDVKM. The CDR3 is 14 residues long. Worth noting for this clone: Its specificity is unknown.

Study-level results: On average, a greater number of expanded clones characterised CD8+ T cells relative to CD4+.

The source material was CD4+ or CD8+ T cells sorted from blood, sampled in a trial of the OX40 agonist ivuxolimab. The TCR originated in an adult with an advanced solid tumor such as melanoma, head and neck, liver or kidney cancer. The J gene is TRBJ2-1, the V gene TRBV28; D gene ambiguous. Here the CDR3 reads CASSPGLSYNEQFF. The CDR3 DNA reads TGTGCCAGCAGTCCAGGTCTCTCCTACAATGAGCAGTTCTTC.